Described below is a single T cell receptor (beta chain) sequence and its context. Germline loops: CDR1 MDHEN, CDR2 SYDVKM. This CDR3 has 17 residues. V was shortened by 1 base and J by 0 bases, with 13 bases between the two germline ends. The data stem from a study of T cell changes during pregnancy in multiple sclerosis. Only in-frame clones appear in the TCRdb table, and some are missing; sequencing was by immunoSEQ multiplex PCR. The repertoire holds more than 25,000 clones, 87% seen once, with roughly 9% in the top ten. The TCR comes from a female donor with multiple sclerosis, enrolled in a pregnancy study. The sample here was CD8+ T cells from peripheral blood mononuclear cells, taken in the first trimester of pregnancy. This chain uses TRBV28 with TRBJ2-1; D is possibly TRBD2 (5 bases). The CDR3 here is CASSLLGQAVSYNEQFF. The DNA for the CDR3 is TGTGCCAGCAGTTTATTAGGCCAAGCGGTCTCCTACAATGAGCAGTTCTTC.